Listed below are T cell receptor beta chains from one sample, sequenced in a study of T cell changes during pregnancy in multiple sclerosis. Repertoires were generated with immunoSEQ multiplex PCR, while TCRdb's copy carries only in-frame clones and drops some. Here the sample spans 35,000 to 50,000 clones, over 85% being singletons. This material consisted of CD4+ T cells from peripheral blood mononuclear cells, taken in the first trimester of pregnancy. These receptors were obtained from a female donor with multiple sclerosis, enrolled in a pregnancy study. Each CDR3 is given with its conserved first and last residue. A D gene is named only where the DNA matches it firmly. The size of a clone is reported for some rows only, either as once, few or many, or as a class for expanded clones.

TGTGCCAGCAGCCCATCGGGGTCGGGGACCCAGTACTTC,CASSPSGSGTQYF,once,TRBV11-3,13,.,TRBJ2-5
TGTGCCAGCAGTTTGGGGGCCGGACCCTACGAGCAGTACTTC,CASSLGAGPYEQYF,.,TRBV28,14,.,TRBJ2-7
TGTGCCAGTCTAGGGGGCACAGGAGGTGAAGCTTTCTTT,CASLGGTGGEAFF,.,TRBV19,13,TRBD1,TRBJ1-1
TGTGCCAGCAGCTACTCTGGAGGACAGGGGGGGTATGGGAACACTGAAGCTTTCTTT,CASSYSGGQGGYGNTEAFF,.,TRBV7-9,19,TRBD1,TRBJ1-1
TGTGCCAGCATCCCATGGGGAGGGGGAGGTCAGCCCCAGCATTTT,CASIPWGGGGQPQHF,.,TRBV28,15,.,TRBJ1-5
TGTGCCAGTGCTTCGAAAGGGAGGGGTTTCAATGAGCAGTTCTTC,CASASKGRGFNEQFF,once,TRBV19,15,TRBD2,TRBJ2-1
TGTGCCAGCAGCGTATTATCCGGGGAGGGTGAAGCTTTCTTT,CASSVLSGEGEAFF,.,TRBV9,14,.,TRBJ1-1
TGTGCCAGCAGTTTAAGGGCAGGGCGGGCGGGAGGTGAGCAGTTCTTC,CASSLRAGRAGGEQFF,.,TRBV27,16,TRBD2,TRBJ2-1
TGTGCCAGCAGCTCTCGGCGGGCGGGCGGGTACGAGCAGTACTTC,CASSSRRAGGYEQYF,.,TRBV7-9,15,.,TRBJ2-7
TGTGCCAGCGAGTTACCCGGGGAGCTGTTTTTT,CASELPGELFF,.,TRBV18,11,.,TRBJ2-2
TGTGCCAGCAGGTGGGGCTCAATCTACGAGCAGTACTTC,CASRWGSIYEQYF,.,TRBV2,13,.,TRBJ2-7